The entry that follows covers one T cell receptor beta chain sequence. What it binds is not known. The sample holds other DNA sequences that translate to the same CDR3. This sample is part of a study of shared clonotypes between healthy human individuals. Turning to the study itself: The donor group consisted of two women and a few men, aged 18 to 49. Three plates were used per donor for CD4 naive, three for CD4 memory, two for CD8 naive and one for CD8 memory.

The study's findings and limits: Naive CD4 clonotype sharing across four donors was 4% to 5.5%.

Trimming removed 2 bases at V and 1 base at J, with 12 bases between. The germline V gene has CDR1 MDHEN and CDR2 SYDVKM. CDR3 length: 15 residues. Profiled with immunoSEQ multiplex PCR; TCRdb holds only in-frame clones, not every one. Of roughly 1,500,000 clones listed, 97% to 99% are singletons. All donors qualified as healthy HIV-negative adults and had experienced no recent acute infections or vaccinations. The receptor's source is a man aged 25-45 years in good health. Sequencing was performed on naive CD4+ T cells sorted from blood. Documented subset: CD45RA+ positively selected. V and J are TRBV28 and TRBJ2-7; tentatively, D is TRBD2 (5 bases). CDR3 nucleotide sequence: TGTGCCAGCAGTTTAGGTGGGAGTGCTTCCTACGAGCAGTACTTC. Its translation is CASSLGGSASYEQYF.